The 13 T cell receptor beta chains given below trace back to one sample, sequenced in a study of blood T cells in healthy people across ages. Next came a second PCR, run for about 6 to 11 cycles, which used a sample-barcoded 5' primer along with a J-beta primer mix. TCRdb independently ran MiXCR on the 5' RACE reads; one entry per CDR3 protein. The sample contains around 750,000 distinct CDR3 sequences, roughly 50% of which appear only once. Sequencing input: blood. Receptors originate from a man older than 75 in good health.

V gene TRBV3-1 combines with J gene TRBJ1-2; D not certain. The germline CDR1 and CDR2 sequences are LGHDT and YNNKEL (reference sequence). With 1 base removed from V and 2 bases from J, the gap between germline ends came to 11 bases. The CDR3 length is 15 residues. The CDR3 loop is CASSQAGATNYGYTF. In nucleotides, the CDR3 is TGTGCCAGCAGCCAAGCAGGAGCTACGAACTATGGCTACACCTTC.

This chain's CDR3 is CASSGDPALETQYF. As DNA, the CDR3 is TGTGCCAGCAGCGGGGACCCGGCCCTGGAGACCCAGTACTTC. V and J are TRBV7-2 and TRBJ2-7; D is possibly TRBD1 or TRBD2 (5 bases each). The J call may be incorrect, as the DNA end agrees better with TRBJ2-5. In germline, CDR1 is SGHTA, CDR2 FQGNSA. The CDR3 sequence is 14 residues long.

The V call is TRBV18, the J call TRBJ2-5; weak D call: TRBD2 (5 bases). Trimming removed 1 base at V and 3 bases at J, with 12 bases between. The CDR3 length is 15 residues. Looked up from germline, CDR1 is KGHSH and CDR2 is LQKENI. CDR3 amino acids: CASSPLGVPKETQYF. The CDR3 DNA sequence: TGTGCCAGCTCACCACTCGGGGTACCCAAAGAGACCCAGTACTTC.

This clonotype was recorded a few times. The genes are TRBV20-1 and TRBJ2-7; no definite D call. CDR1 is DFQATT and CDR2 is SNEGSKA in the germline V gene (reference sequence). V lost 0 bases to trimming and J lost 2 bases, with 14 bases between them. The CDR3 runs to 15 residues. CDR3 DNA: TGCAGTGCTAGAGATCTCATCGACGGTACCTACGAGCAGTACTTC. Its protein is CSARDLIDGTYEQYF.

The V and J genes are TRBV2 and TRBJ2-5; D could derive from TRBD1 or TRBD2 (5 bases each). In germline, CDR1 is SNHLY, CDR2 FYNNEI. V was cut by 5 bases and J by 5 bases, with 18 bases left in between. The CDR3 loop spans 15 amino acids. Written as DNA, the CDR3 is TGTGCCAGCAGTCTTCGGGACCCCCGTGCGGAGACCCAGTACTTC. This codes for CASSLRDPRAETQYF.

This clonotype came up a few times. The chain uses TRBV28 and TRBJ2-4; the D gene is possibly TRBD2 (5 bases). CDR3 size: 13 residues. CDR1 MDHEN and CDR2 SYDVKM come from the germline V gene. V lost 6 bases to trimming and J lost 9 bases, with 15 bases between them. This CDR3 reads CASSRGSTGIQYF. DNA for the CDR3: TGTGCCAGCAGCCGGGGTAGCACCGGCATTCAGTACTTC.

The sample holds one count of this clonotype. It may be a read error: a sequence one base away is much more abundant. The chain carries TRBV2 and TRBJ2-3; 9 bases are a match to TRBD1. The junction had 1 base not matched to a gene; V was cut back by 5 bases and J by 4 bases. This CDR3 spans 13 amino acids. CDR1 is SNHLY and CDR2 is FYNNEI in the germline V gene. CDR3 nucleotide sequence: TGTGCCAGCAGTTACAGGGGGCCAGATACGCAGTATTTT. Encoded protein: CASSYRGPDTQYF. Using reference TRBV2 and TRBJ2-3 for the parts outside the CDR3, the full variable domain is EPEVTQTPSHQVTQMGQEVILRCVPISNHLYFYWYRQILGQKVEFLVSFYNNEISEKSEIFDDQFSVERPDGSNFTLKIRSTKLEDSAMYFCASSYRGPDTQYFGPGTRLTVL.

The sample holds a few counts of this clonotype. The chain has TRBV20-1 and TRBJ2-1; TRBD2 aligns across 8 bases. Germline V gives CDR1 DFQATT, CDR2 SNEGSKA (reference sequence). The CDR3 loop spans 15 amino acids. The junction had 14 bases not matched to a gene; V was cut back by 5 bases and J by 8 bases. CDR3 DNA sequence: TGCAGTGCTCTCCCCAGGACTAGCCCTCATGATGAGCAGTTCTTC. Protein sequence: CSALPRTSPHDEQFF.

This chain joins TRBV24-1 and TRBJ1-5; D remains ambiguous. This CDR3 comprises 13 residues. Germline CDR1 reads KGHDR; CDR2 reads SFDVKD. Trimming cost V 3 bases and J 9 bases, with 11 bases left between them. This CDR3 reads CATSDPPPSPQHF. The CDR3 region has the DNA TGTGCCACCAGTGATCCTCCGCCCTCGCCCCAGCATTTT.

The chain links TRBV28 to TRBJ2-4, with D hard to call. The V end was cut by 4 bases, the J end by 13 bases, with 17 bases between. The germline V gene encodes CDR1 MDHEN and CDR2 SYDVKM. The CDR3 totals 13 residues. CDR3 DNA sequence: TGTGCCAGCAGTTCCCTCGGCAGCGTGAGGCAGTACTTC. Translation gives CASSSLGSVRQYF.

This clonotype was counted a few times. CDR3 amino acids: CASSLGGRGYNEQFF. The CDR3 DNA sequence: TGTGCCAGCAGTTTAGGCGGGAGGGGATACAATGAGCAGTTCTTC. This chain joins TRBV12-3 or TRBV12-4 and TRBJ2-1; 9 nucleotides line up with TRBD2. Germline trimming cut 1 base from V and 4 bases from J; bases unmatched to any gene: 2. The CDR3 is made up of 15 amino acids.

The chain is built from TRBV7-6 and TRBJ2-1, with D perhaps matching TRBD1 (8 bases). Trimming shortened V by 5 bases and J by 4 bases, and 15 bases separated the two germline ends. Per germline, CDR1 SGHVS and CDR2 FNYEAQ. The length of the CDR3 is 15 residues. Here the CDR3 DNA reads TGTGCCAGCAGCATAAACAGGGGGGGGTACAATGAGCAGTTCTTC. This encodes CASSINRGGYNEQFF.

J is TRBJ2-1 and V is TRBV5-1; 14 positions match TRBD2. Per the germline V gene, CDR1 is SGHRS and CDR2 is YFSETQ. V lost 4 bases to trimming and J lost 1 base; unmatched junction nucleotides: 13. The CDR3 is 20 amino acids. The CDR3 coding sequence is TGCGCCAGCAGCCTCCCCTCGGGGACTAGCGGGAGCAGGTCCTACAATGAGCAGTTCTTC. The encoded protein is CASSLPSGTSGSRSYNEQFF.